This T cell receptor (beta chain) was identified in a study of glioma-infiltrating T cells after dendritic cell vaccination. The primer mix had 60 V beta and 13 J beta primers. The repertoire was sequenced with immunoSEQ multiplex PCR; TCRdb's copy has only in-frame clones and lacks some. The sample consists of about 49,000 clones, approximately 83% of them appearing once. The CDR3 has 15 residues. Germline V lookup: CDR1 SGHTA, CDR2 FQGNSA. The V end lost 6 bases, the J end lost 6 bases, and 21 bases lay between the germline ends. The chain joins TRBV7-2 to TRBJ2-7, with D possibly being TRBD1 (7 bases). Sequencing was performed on blood, taken before dendritic cell vaccination. The sequence came from a human donor with glioblastoma. In DNA, the CDR3 is TGTGCCAGCAGTTTGCAGGGGGGAAAGGGTTCCGAGCAGTACTTC. Translating it yields CASSLQGGKGSEQYF.